The clone carrying this TCR beta chain was detected many times. The antigen remains unidentified. These data come from a study of T cells after yellow fever vaccination. Notes on the study in general: CD4 and CD8 compartments shared a small share of clonotypes, likely from convergent recombination. After the booster, roughly 96% of CD4 and more than 75% of CD8 primary-response clones were re-detected.

Per germline, CDR1 SGHAT and CDR2 FQNNGV. Unmatched junction bases numbered 6, after V lost 2 bases and J lost 3 bases. The CDR3 is made up of 15 amino acids. Making TCR cDNA involved 5'RACE template switching, which added UMIs and a universal primer site. TCRdb re-called the 5' RACE reads through MiXCR, storing one row per CDR3 protein. Among about 300,000 distinct CDR3 sequences listed, approximately 4.2% were seen once. The starting material was PBMCs, obtained 5 days after the yellow fever booster vaccination. The clonotype was recovered from a man younger than 35 who received the YFV17D yellow fever vaccine. The rearrangement joins TRBV11-2 to TRBJ2-7; 8 nucleotides line up with TRBD1. As DNA, the CDR3 is TGTGCCAGCAGCTTAACGACAGGGGATTTCTACGAGCAGTACTTC. Protein product: CASSLTTGDFYEQYF.